This TCR beta chain was sequenced in a study of CD8+ T cells in alopecia areata. Germline lookup yields CDR1 SQVTM and CDR2 ANQGSEA. The CDR3 length is 15 residues. V lost 5 bases and J lost 5, with 21 bases in between. General study results and limits: Many expanded lesional clones stayed in scalp and blood while on tofacitinib.

Treatment specified: oral pan-JAK inhibitor, 5-10 mg twice daily. Peripheral blood and lesional scalp punch biopsies were taken from alopecia areata patients. A note on this clone: The antigen is undetermined.

RNA, once extracted, was reverse transcribed into cDNA for use as the sequencing template. Only in-frame clones appear in the TCRdb table, and some are missing; sequencing was by immunoSEQ multiplex PCR. Of approximately 90,000 clones in the sample, 60% to 80% were seen once. This sequence joins TRBV29-1 and TRBJ1-1, with D maybe TRBD1 (6 bases). Sequences were derived from CD8+ T cells sorted from blood, sampled around week 42, from a patient treated with tofacitinib. The clonotype originates from a human donor with alopecia areata. The CDR3 loop reads CSVSGVERIWTEAFF. The CDR3 nucleotides are TGCAGCGTTTCAGGGGTGGAAAGGATTTGGACTGAAGCTTTCTTT.